This passage covers 31 T cell receptor beta chains from one sample sequenced in a study of OX40 agonist ivuxolimab in advanced cancers. The library was generated by the immunoSEQ multiplex PCR assay. TCRdb provides this immuneACCESS table in a form limited to in-frame rearrangements. Some clones are lacking; in checked studies, under half of them reflect an unresolved V gene, and why the rest are absent is not known. This sample gives roughly 59,000 clones in total; around 82% of them show up just once. The biggest ten clones account for 1% of the sample. The sequencing here drew on CD4+ or CD8+ T cells sorted from blood, taken in a trial of the OX40 agonist ivuxolimab. These TCRs come from an adult with an advanced solid tumor such as melanoma, head and neck, liver or kidney cancer.

The chain is built from TRBV7-8 and TRBJ1-1; D possibly corresponds to TRBD1 (5 bases). Between the trimmed V and J ends, which lost 0 bases and 4 bases, there was a span of 12 bases. The germline V gene has CDR1 SGHVS and CDR2 FQNEAQ. This CDR3 region has 15 residues. CDR3 sequence reads: CASSLAGVRSTEAFF. The CDR3 nucleotides read TGTGCCAGCAGCTTAGCAGGGGTTAGGAGCACTGAAGCTTTCTTT.

The V and J genes are TRBV6-1 and TRBJ2-1, with D hard to call. The CDR3 is made up of 14 amino acids. The germline V gene has CDR1 MNHNS and CDR2 SASEGT. V was pared by 6 bases and J by 8 bases, with 17 bases between. The CDR3 DNA sequence: TGTGCCAGCAGAAAACCAAGGCAGGTAGATGAGCAGTTCTTC. It specifies CASRKPRQVDEQFF.

This clone was seen once. The CDR3 DNA follows: TGTGCCAGCAGCCAAGGGAGGCATTATCAGTATTTT. Translating gives CASSQGRHYQYF. J is TRBJ2-3 and V is TRBV4-2; a weak D match, TRBD2 (5 bases). Germline values: CDR1 LGHNA, CDR2 YNFKEQ. The CDR3 length is 12 residues. V gave up 1 base and J gave up 12 bases, with 11 bases separating them.

The gene calls are TRBV10-3 and TRBJ2-5; 7 bases line up with TRBD2. CDR1 is ENHRY, CDR2 SYGVKD, per germline. V shed 4 bases and J 1 base; nucleotides not matched to a gene: 6. This CDR3 is built from 15 residues. CDR3 DNA sequence: TGTGCCATCAGTGTAGCGACGGGGGGCCAAGAGACCCAGTACTTC. Translating it yields CAISVATGGQETQYF.

V is TRBV5-6 and J is TRBJ2-7, with D possibly called TRBD1 or TRBD2 (5 bases each). Trimming stripped 4 bases from V and 4 bases from J, with 15 bases between. Germline V lookup: CDR1 SGHDT, CDR2 YYEEEE. There are 14 residues in the CDR3. The CDR3 is CASSRGRVEYEQYF. DNA for the CDR3: TGTGCCAGCAGCCGGGGCCGGGTTGAGTACGAGCAGTACTTC.

V usage is TRBV18 and J usage is TRBJ2-5; D not certain. CDR3 size: 15 residues. Germline V gene lookup returns CDR1 KGHSH and CDR2 LQKENI. Deletions cut 1 base from V and 1 base from J, with 10 bases between. The CDR3 DNA sequence: TGTGCCAGCTCACCACGGATTAGCAGCCAAGAGACCCAGTACTTC. This sequence encodes CASSPRISSQETQYF.

The J gene is TRBJ2-3, the V gene TRBV7-9, with D uncertain. The length of the CDR3 is 16 residues. V gave up 5 bases and J gave up 0 bases, with 15 bases separating them. Germline-derived CDR1 and CDR2 are SEHNR and FQNEAQ (reference sequence). The CDR3 region is CASSLGLGRSTDTQYF. DNA of the CDR3: TGTGCCAGCAGCCTCGGCCTGGGAAGGAGCACAGATACGCAGTATTTT. Full variable domain (remainder filled in from reference TRBV7-9 and TRBJ2-3): DTGVSQNPRHKITKRGQNVTFRCDPISEHNRLYWYRQTLGQGPEFLTYFQNEAQLEKSRLLSDRFSAERPKGSFSTLEIQRTEQGDSAMYLCASSLGLGRSTDTQYFGPGTRLTVL.

The V and J genes are TRBV29-1 and TRBJ1-2; maybe TRBD1 (6 bases). Germline loops: CDR1 SQVTM, CDR2 ANQGSEA. Deletions cut 6 bases from V and 1 base from J, with 18 bases between. This CDR3 has 15 residues. CDR3 in amino acids: CSVAVWDTINYGYTF. In DNA, the CDR3 is TGCAGCGTCGCTGTATGGGACACCATTAACTATGGCTACACCTTC.

The J gene is TRBJ1-1, the V gene TRBV23-1; 8 nucleotides match TRBD1. TRBV23-1 has ORF status, its function being uncertain. The J segment lost 5 bases and the V segment lost 7 bases, leaving 12 bases of the junction unmatched. This CDR3 contains 15 residues. The CDR3 sequence: CASTLDLYRGTEAFF. In DNA, the CDR3 is TGCGCCAGCACACTTGATCTATACAGGGGGACTGAAGCTTTCTTT.

This chain links TRBV15 with TRBJ1-1; D gene unclear. The V and J ends lost 0 bases and 11 bases respectively, with 10 bases between them. The CDR3 runs 12 residues. Germline V gives CDR1 LNHNV, CDR2 YYDKDF (reference sequence). The CDR3 bases are TGTGCCACCAGCAGAGATTCAGCCGGGGCTTTCTTT. Amino acid sequence: CATSRDSAGAFF.

The V gene is TRBV11-2, the J gene TRBJ2-1; tentatively, D is TRBD1 (5 bases). Germline values: CDR1 SGHAT, CDR2 FQNNGV. V dropped 4 bases and J dropped 3 bases, with 16 bases sitting between them. The CDR3 totals 16 residues. In nucleotides, the CDR3 is TGTGCCAGCAGCTACAAGACAGTTAATATCTACAATGAGCAGTTCTTC. Translation: CASSYKTVNIYNEQFF.

The chain is built from TRBV6-6 and TRBJ1-5; maybe TRBD1 (5 bases). From germline, CDR1 is MNHNY and CDR2 SVGAGI (reference sequence). The CDR3 covers 16 residues. V was cut by 2 bases and J by 2 bases, with 13 bases left in between. The DNA of the CDR3 is TGTGCCAGCAGTTACCCAACCGGAGGGGGCAATCAGCCCCAGCATTTT. This sequence encodes CASSYPTGGGNQPQHF.

The chain links TRBV18 to TRBJ2-7, with D perhaps matching TRBD1 (6 bases). The CDR3 is made up of 14 amino acids. CDR1 is KGHSH, CDR2 LQKENI, per germline. V gave up 9 bases and J gave up 0 bases, with 15 bases separating them. CDR3 region: CASQQGGISYEQYF. CDR3 DNA sequence: TGTGCCAGTCAACAAGGGGGAATCTCCTACGAGCAGTACTTC.

This chain uses TRBV19 with TRBJ1-4; D is perhaps TRBD1 (6 bases). With 4 bases removed from V and 0 bases from J, the gap between germline ends came to 12 bases. Germline CDR1 LNHDA, CDR2 SQIVND (reference sequence). The CDR3 loop spans 16 amino acids. In DNA, the CDR3 is TGTGCCAGTAGTACGGGGGGCCCTGCAACTAATGAAAAACTGTTTTTT. Translation gives CASSTGGPATNEKLFF.

The J gene is TRBJ2-1, the V gene TRBV6-1; either TRBD1 or TRBD2 may supply D (5 bases each). Deletions cut 2 bases from V and 7 bases from J, with 15 bases between. In germline, CDR1 is MNHNS, CDR2 SASEGT. This CDR3 spans 15 amino acids. The CDR3 DNA sequence: TGTGCCAGCAGTGAATGGGACCAAAAAGGGAATGAGCAGTTCTTC. Its translation is CASSEWDQKGNEQFF.

The CDR3 sequence is CASSPNTGELFF. In DNA, the CDR3 is TGTGCCAGCAGCCCGAACACCGGGGAGCTGTTTTTT. This rearrangement joins TRBV6-5 to TRBJ2-2, with D uncertain. V lost 6 bases to trimming and J lost 0 bases, with 2 bases between them. CDR3 length equals 12 residues. Germline V gene data show CDR1 as MNHEY and CDR2 as SVGAGI.

The chain has TRBV19 and TRBJ1-3; D not resolved. The CDR3 consists of 13 residues. The germline CDR1 and CDR2 sequences are LNHDA and SQIVND (reference sequence). Between the trimmed V and J ends, which lost 4 bases and 4 bases, there was a span of 8 bases. CDR3 protein: CASSTSAGNTIYF. CDR3 coding DNA: TGTGCCAGTAGTACGTCAGCGGGAAACACCATATATTTT.

CDR3 sequence reads: CATGPLAGGLHSPYF. CDR3 nucleotide sequence: TGTGCCACCGGGCCCTTAGCGGGGGGGCTTCACTCGCCGTATTTT. V is TRBV6-1 and J is TRBJ2-3; 11 bases fit TRBD2. CDR1 and CDR2 from the germline V gene are MNHNS and SASEGT. The CDR3 totals 15 residues. Trimming cost V 10 bases and J 14 bases; bases outside gene matches: 20.

This clone was found a few times. This chain connects TRBV9 to TRBJ2-7; the D gene is possibly TRBD2 (5 bases). In germline, CDR1 is SGDLS, CDR2 YYNGEE. CDR3 length: 14 residues. V was trimmed by 4 bases and J by 5 bases, leaving 16 bases between them. In DNA form, the CDR3 reads TGTGCCAGCAGCCCAGCCCGGGGTCTACACGAGCAGTACTTC. Translating gives CASSPARGLHEQYF.

The chain is built from TRBV29-1 and TRBJ1-3, with D unresolved. Looked up from germline, CDR1 is SQVTM and CDR2 is ANQGSEA. V lost 4 bases and J lost 3, with 10 bases in between. The CDR3 runs 13 residues. The chain's CDR3 is CSVVSGSGNTIYF. The CDR3 DNA reads as TGCAGCGTTGTCTCGGGGAGTGGAAACACCATATATTTT.

The rearrangement uses TRBV11-2 and TRBJ2-1; D possibly corresponds to TRBD1 (6 bases). The CDR3 loop spans 14 amino acids. V was trimmed by 2 bases and J by 12 bases, leaving 17 bases between them. Germline-derived CDR1 and CDR2 are SGHAT and FQNNGV. The CDR3 sequence is CASSLSPDSKTQFF. The CDR3, as DNA: TGTGCCAGCAGCTTATCTCCGGACAGTAAGACGCAGTTCTTC.

This clone was recorded only once. DNA for the CDR3: TGCGCCAGCAGCTTCCGGGACACCCTCAGGGACACTGAAGCTTTCTTT. The encoded protein is CASSFRDTLRDTEAFF. The chain couples TRBV5-1 to TRBJ1-1; maybe TRBD1 (6 bases). Trimming took off 2 bases at V and 3 bases at J, with 17 bases between the two ends. There are 16 residues in the CDR3. Germline V CDR1 and CDR2: SGHRS, YFSETQ.

CDR3 protein: CASSDEGVGYTF. The CDR3 coding sequence is TGTGCCAGCAGTGACGAAGGGGTTGGCTACACCTTC. The chain carries TRBV6-5 and TRBJ1-2, with D maybe TRBD1 (5 bases). This CDR3 is 12 amino acids long. V lost 5 bases and J lost 7, with 11 bases in between. From germline, CDR1 is MNHEY and CDR2 SVGAGI.

V gene TRBV5-6 combines with J gene TRBJ2-3; D possibly uses TRBD1 or TRBD2 (6 bases each). Trimming took off 1 base at V and 4 bases at J, with 10 bases between the two ends. This CDR3 has 14 residues. Germline V gene lookup returns CDR1 SGHDT and CDR2 YYEEEE. The CDR3 bases are TGTGCCAGCAGCTTGCCGGGGGCAGCAGATACGCAGTATTTT. It encodes CASSLPGAADTQYF.

The chain uses TRBV7-3 and TRBJ1-1; tentative D call: TRBD1 (6 bases). Germline assignment: CDR1 SGHTA and CDR2 FQGTGA. Deletions cut 5 bases from V and 0 bases from J, with 10 bases between. CDR3 length equals 14 residues. CDR3 residues: CASSPGQLNTEAFF. Written as DNA, the CDR3 is TGTGCCAGCAGCCCCGGACAGCTGAACACTGAAGCTTTCTTT.

The chain joins TRBV27 to TRBJ2-2; 7 nucleotides match TRBD1. The CDR3 covers 13 residues. The trim removed 6 bases at V and 6 bases at J, leaving 4 bases unmatched. CDR1 is MNHEY, CDR2 SMNVEV, per germline (reference sequence). CDR3 bases: TGTGCCAGCAGCCCGACAGGGCCCGGGGAGCTGTTTTTT. Its protein is CASSPTGPGELFF.

This clone was detected a few times. V and J are TRBV30 and TRBJ2-3; TRBD1 might be the D (5 bases). Germline CDR1 is GTSNPN and CDR2 is SVGIG (reference sequence). V lost 2 bases to trimming and J lost 4 bases, with 7 bases between them. The CDR3 runs to 12 residues. The CDR3 DNA sequence: TGTGCCTGGAGTCTGGGGCCAGATACGCAGTATTTT. This encodes CAWSLGPDTQYF.

The sample holds one count of this clone. The V gene is TRBV2, the J gene TRBJ1-2; 8 bases align to TRBD1. Losses at the gene ends were 5 bases for V and 8 bases for J; bases not matched to a gene: 4. The CDR3 has 12 amino acids. Germline V lookup: CDR1 SNHLY, CDR2 FYNNEI. CDR3 bases: TGTGCCAGCAGTTACAGGGGGGACGGCTACACCTTC. The encoded protein is CASSYRGDGYTF.

This clone was seen just once. The chain joins TRBV6-1 to TRBJ1-6, with 8 bases aligning to TRBD1. CDR1 is MNHNS and CDR2 is SASEGT in the germline V gene. V gave up 5 bases and J gave up 8 bases; unmatched junction bases: 5. The length of the CDR3 is 14 residues. The chain's CDR3 is CASSTNRGDSPLHF. In DNA, the CDR3 is TGTGCCAGCAGTACAAACAGGGGGGATTCACCCCTCCACTTT.

Only a few counts were recorded for this clone. The V call is TRBV6-1, the J call TRBJ2-1; 12 nucleotides line up with TRBD2. The CDR3 totals 15 residues. Per germline, CDR1 MNHNS and CDR2 SASEGT. Germline trimming cut 6 bases from V and 8 bases from J; bases unmatched to any gene: 8. The CDR3 sequence: CASSPSGGAFDEQFF. The CDR3 DNA follows: TGTGCCAGCAGCCCTAGCGGGGGGGCCTTTGATGAGCAGTTCTTC.

The chain uses TRBV2 and TRBJ2-6; TRBD1 aligns across 8 bases. Germline-derived CDR1 and CDR2 are SNHLY and FYNNEI. Unmatched junction bases numbered 4, after V lost 6 bases and J lost 0 bases. CDR3 size: 16 residues. CDR3 DNA sequence: TGTGCCAGCAGAAGGGACAGGAACTCTGGGGCCAACGTCCTGACTTTC. Amino acids: CASRRDRNSGANVLTF.